This TCR beta chain is drawn from a study of T-cell reconstitution after alpha-beta-depleted transplantation in children. Overall study results and limits: High day-60 TCRbeta diversity in some patients came from surviving recipient T cells and thymic progenitors.

Using unique molecular identifiers, the investigators prepared the TCRbeta library. A single record per CDR3 protein comes from TCRdb applying MiXCR to the PCR reads. This sample carries about 110,000 distinct CDR3 sequences, almost 6.5% of them seen once, and the ten largest clones take approximately 25%. The length of the CDR3 is 15 residues. Unmatched junction bases numbered 8, after V lost 4 bases and J lost 2 bases. CDR1 and CDR2 (germline): MDHEN, SYDVKM. This clonotype was seen at least ten times. Antigen unknown. This material consisted of PBMCs, mostly from graft donor cells, taken 360 days after TCRalphabeta/CD19-depleted stem cell transplant. The clonotype comes from a male patient between 2 and 15 years old who had a stem cell transplant for acute lymphoblastic leukemia, so the T cells may come from the graft donor. The chain recombines TRBV28 with TRBJ2-7, with TRBD1 matching 7 bases. CDR3 DNA sequence: TGTGCCAGCAGTTCCTTTTGGGACAGAGCCTACGAGCAGTACTTC. It yields the protein CASSSFWDRAYEQYF.